Following are 32 T cell receptor beta chains from one sample sequenced in a study of T cell repertoires in cytomegalovirus infection. No antigen is known for these receptors. Via MiXCR, TCRdb re-called the reads, giving one row per CDR3 protein. The repertoire consists of around 900,000 distinct CDR3 sequences, with around 30% occurring once and the leading ten covering over 12%. The specimen comprised cultured CD8+ T cells from PBMCs, sampled from culture after CMV antigen stimulation. The receptors here all came from a human donor in good health (CMV status not recorded). Some clones in this sample may be carry-over from other donors' samples.

The CDR3 DNA reads as TGTGCCAGCAGTGAAGGGGGAGGGTACACTGAAGCTTTCTTT. Encoded protein: CASSEGGGYTEAFF. The chain combines TRBV25-1 with TRBJ1-1; D perhaps matches TRBD1 (5 bases). The V end was cut by 2 bases, the J end by 3 bases, with 10 bases between. Per the germline V gene, CDR1 is MGHDK and CDR2 is SYGVNS. The CDR3 contains 14 residues.

In its sample, this clonotype was seen many times. The rearrangement joins TRBV2 to TRBJ1-4; D remains ambiguous. Germline V lookup: CDR1 SNHLY, CDR2 FYNNEI. This CDR3 contains 16 residues. Trimming left V 8 bases short and J 0 bases short, with 16 bases between. The chain's CDR3 is CASHKFPGATNEKLFF. CDR3 nucleotides: TGTGCCAGCCATAAGTTCCCGGGTGCAACTAATGAAAAACTGTTTTTT.

Details on this clonotype: At one end, the junction sequence differs from germline, possibly due to a read error. CDR3 nucleotide sequence: TGTGTCAGCAGCTTAAACCCCTCCAGCAGAGATACGCAGTATTTT. The encoded protein is CVSSLNPSSRDTQYF. The rearrangement links TRBV7-6 to TRBJ2-3; D uncertain. This CDR3 comprises 15 residues. CDR1 is SGHVS and CDR2 is FNYEAQ in the germline V gene.

The J gene is TRBJ1-1, the V gene TRBV29-1; no firm D call. The germline V gene encodes CDR1 SQVTM and CDR2 ANQGSEA. The V and J ends lost 8 bases and 7 bases respectively, with 17 bases between them. This CDR3 is 12 amino acids long. As DNA, the CDR3 is TGCAGCCTCCTAGGGCGAGGAGGTGAAGCTTTCTTT. Protein product: CSLLGRGGEAFF.

The chain combines TRBV9 with TRBJ1-3, with D possibly being TRBD1 (6 bases). The CDR3 is 17 residues long. V lost 3 bases, J lost 0 bases, and 16 bases lay in between. The germline gives CDR1 SGDLS, CDR2 YYNGEE. In DNA form, the CDR3 reads TGTGCCAGCAGCGCCCGACTCGAGACAGGCTCTGGAAACACCATATATTTT. This codes for CASSARLETGSGNTIYF.

The table lists this clonotype with many counts. The chain uses TRBV6-1 and TRBJ2-1; 9 bases are a match to TRBD1. The trim removed 9 bases at V and 4 bases at J, leaving 19 bases unmatched. In germline, CDR1 is MNHNS, CDR2 SASEGT. The CDR3 has 18 residues. CDR3 DNA: TGTGCCAGAGCTCATTTTTCGCCCGACAGGGGGACGTACAATGAGCAGTTCTTC. Translating gives CARAHFSPDRGTYNEQFF.

This sequence joins TRBV6-5 and TRBJ1-2; 8 bases fit TRBD1. The CDR3 has 15 residues. The germline gives CDR1 MNHEY, CDR2 SVGAGI. J was trimmed by 1 base and V by 5 bases; bases with no gene match: 6. DNA for the CDR3: TGTGCCAGCAGTCAACAGGGGGACCATAACTATGGCTACACCTTC. Translating it yields CASSQQGDHNYGYTF.

This clonotype was seen more than once but under ten times. The chain links TRBV7-6 to TRBJ1-6, with D possibly being TRBD1 (5 bases). The CDR3 has 17 residues. Between the trimmed V and J ends, which lost 1 base and 0 bases, there was a span of 10 bases. Germline V lookup: CDR1 SGHVS, CDR2 FNYEAQ. This chain's CDR3 is CASSLEGRSSYNSPLHF. CDR3 DNA: TGTGCCAGCAGCTTAGAGGGACGGAGCTCCTATAATTCACCCCTCCACTTT.

Only a few counts were recorded for this clonotype. The rearrangement uses TRBV24-1 and TRBJ2-3; TRBD1 agrees at 9 bases. Germline CDR1 is KGHDR and CDR2 is SFDVKD. After removal of 5 bases from V and 6 bases from J, the junction contained 8 bases not matched to a gene. This CDR3 has 15 amino acids. CDR3 nucleotide sequence: TGTGCCACCAGTGTCGGACAGGGGAAACGGGATACGCAGTATTTT. It translates to CATSVGQGKRDTQYF.

The J gene is TRBJ2-7, the V gene TRBV7-9; TRBD1 matches 9 bases. The germline V gene has CDR1 SEHNR and CDR2 FQNEAQ (reference sequence). Trimming cost V 5 bases and J 6 bases; bases outside gene matches: 2. This CDR3 has 12 amino acids. In DNA form, the CDR3 reads TGTGCCAGCAGCCCGGACAGGGGCGAGCAGTACGTC. Translated, it gives CASSPDRGEQYV.

This chain links TRBV7-6 with TRBJ1-2; no firm D call. Germline CDR1 SGHVS, CDR2 FNYEAQ. This CDR3 is 16 amino acids long. Trimming pared 10 bases from V and 2 bases from J, leaving 23 bases between. The CDR3 loop is CATPPGSVPPNYGYTF. In nucleotides, the CDR3 is TGTGCCACCCCCCCCGGGTCAGTTCCTCCCAACTATGGCTACACCTTC.

This chain connects TRBV9 to TRBJ2-3; D is undetermined. Per germline, CDR1 SGDLS and CDR2 YYNGEE. The CDR3 consists of 13 residues. The germline V and J ends were trimmed by 1 base and 5 bases, with 8 bases remaining between them. The chain's CDR3 is CASSVFPLDTQYF. CDR3 bases: TGTGCCAGCAGCGTATTTCCCCTAGATACGCAGTATTTT. Based on the CDR3 plus reference TRBV9 and TRBJ2-3, the full variable domain is DSGVTQTPKHLITATGQRVTLRCSPRSGDLSVYWYQQSLDQGLQFLIQYYNGEERAKGNILERFSAQQFPDLHSELNLSSLELGDSALYFCASSVFPLDTQYFGPGTRLTVL.

This clonotype was seen a few times. The chain has TRBV6-2 or TRBV6-3 and TRBJ2-3, with D maybe TRBD2 (6 bases). The CDR3 sequence is 15 residues long. CDR1 is MNHEY and CDR2 is SVGEGT in the germline V gene. V lost 6 bases and J 0 bases, leaving 13 bases between the germline ends. The CDR3 DNA sequence: TGTGCCAGCAGCAAGGGACTCCAAAGCACAGATACGCAGTATTTT. It specifies CASSKGLQSTDTQYF.

The chain combines TRBV7-9 with TRBJ2-3, with D perhaps TRBD1 or TRBD2 (5 bases each). The CDR3 consists of 14 residues. Germline loops: CDR1 SEHNR, CDR2 FQNEAQ (reference sequence). Trimming took 3 bases from V and 4 from J, leaving 11 bases between them. The CDR3 reads CASSFGTPPDTQYF. The CDR3 DNA follows: TGTGCCAGCAGCTTCGGGACGCCACCAGATACGCAGTATTTT.

This clonotype was counted only a few times. The chain links TRBV2 to TRBJ1-4; D is possibly TRBD1 (6 bases). Germline-derived CDR1 and CDR2 are SNHLY and FYNNEI. Trimming removed 10 bases at V and 6 bases at J, with 21 bases between. The CDR3 has 15 amino acids. CDR3 nucleotides: TGTGCCACAACCGCCGTGGACAGAGCTTATGAAAAACTGTTTTTT. Protein product: CATTAVDRAYEKLFF.

This rearrangement joins TRBV19 to TRBJ1-5, with D unclear. Germline V gene sequence: CDR1 LNHDA, CDR2 SQIVND (reference sequence). The V gene lost 5 bases and the J gene lost 2 bases, with 13 bases spanning the gap. The CDR3 sequence is 15 residues long. CDR3 region: CASSVWAEGNQPQHF. The CDR3 DNA reads as TGTGCCAGTAGTGTTTGGGCAGAAGGCAATCAGCCCCAGCATTTT.

The chain is built from TRBV6-5 and TRBJ1-2; D may be TRBD1 (5 bases). Looked up from germline, CDR1 is MNHEY and CDR2 is SVGAGI. V was shortened by 0 bases and J by 8 bases, with 13 bases between the two germline ends. The CDR3 sequence is 14 residues long. CDR3 residues: CASSYSSRGPGYTF. The CDR3 DNA sequence: TGTGCCAGCAGTTACTCGTCTCGGGGACCGGGCTACACCTTC.

This clonotype has at least ten counts. The chain links TRBV11-2 to TRBJ2-1, with 12 bases aligning to TRBD2. The CDR3 loop spans 16 amino acids. The V and J ends lost 8 bases and 10 bases, in that order; junction bases with no gene match: 15. Germline V CDR1 and CDR2: SGHAT, FQNNGV. CDR3 sequence: CASRSSLAGGQGEQFF. The CDR3 nucleotides read TGTGCCAGCCGCTCTTCGCTAGCGGGGGGGCAAGGAGAGCAGTTCTTC.

This clonotype was recorded once. The chain carries TRBV7-9 and TRBJ1-1; no reliable D call. Deletions cut 2 bases from V and 5 bases from J, with 15 bases between. Germline CDR1 reads SEHNR; CDR2 reads FQNEAQ (reference sequence). The CDR3 spans 15 residues. The CDR3 is CASSLLTGSGTEAFF. CDR3 coding DNA: TGTGCCAGCAGCTTACTGACCGGATCGGGGACTGAAGCTTTCTTT.

This clonotype has a handful of counts. J is TRBJ2-1 and V is TRBV5-1; D gene uncertain. CDR3 length: 14 residues. The V gene lost 0 bases and the J gene lost 6 bases, with 10 bases spanning the gap. From germline, CDR1 is SGHRS and CDR2 YFSETQ. The CDR3 loop reads CASSLADGGNEQFF. The CDR3 DNA reads as TGCGCCAGCAGCTTGGCAGACGGTGGCAATGAGCAGTTCTTC.

The chain carries TRBV20-1 and TRBJ2-1; the D call may be TRBD1 or TRBD2 (5 bases each). CDR3 length equals 15 residues. V shed 5 bases and J shed 3 bases, with 17 bases lying between them. CDR1 is DFQATT and CDR2 is SNEGSKA in the germline V gene (reference sequence). Written as DNA, the CDR3 is TGCAGTGCTCGCACGGGGCTAGCCATCTACAATGAGCAGTTCTTC. Its protein product is CSARTGLAIYNEQFF.

The V and J genes are TRBV7-9 and TRBJ2-7; 7 positions match TRBD2. The length of the CDR3 is 11 residues. After removal of 10 bases from V and 7 bases from J, the junction contained 7 bases not matched to a gene. Germline V gene lookup returns CDR1 SEHNR and CDR2 FQNEAQ (reference sequence). The CDR3 coding sequence is TGTGCCACCGATTGGGGGGGAGAGCAGTACTTC. Amino acid sequence: CATDWGGEQYF.

The chain combines TRBV6-1 with TRBJ2-7; D assignment may be TRBD1 or TRBD2 (5 bases each). Germline V gene sequence: CDR1 MNHNS, CDR2 SASEGT. The CDR3 spans 14 residues. Trimming left V 8 bases short and J 3 bases short, with 17 bases between. CDR3: CASSPGPRYYEQYV. The CDR3 DNA reads TGTGCCAGCTCTCCGGGACCGAGATACTACGAGCAGTACGTC.

This clonotype was picked up many times. The J gene is TRBJ1-5, the V gene TRBV7-9, with a tentative D call TRBD1 (5 bases). The CDR3 is made up of 14 amino acids. V lost 6 bases and J lost 4, with 13 bases in between. Germline V gene lookup returns CDR1 SEHNR and CDR2 FQNEAQ (reference sequence). CDR3 sequence (DNA): TGTGCCAGCAGTGCTTTAGGGGTTAATCAGCCCCAGCATTTT. Protein product: CASSALGVNQPQHF. Using reference TRBV7-9 and TRBJ1-5 for the parts outside the CDR3, the full variable domain is DTGVSQNPRHKITKRGQNVTFRCDPISEHNRLYWYRQTLGQGPEFLTYFQNEAQLEKSRLLSDRFSAERPKGSFSTLEIQRTEQGDSAMYLCASSALGVNQPQHFGDGTRLSIL.

The chain is built from TRBV10-1 and TRBJ2-1, with 11 bases that match TRBD2. This CDR3 is built from 17 residues. The V and J ends lost 5 bases and 6 bases, in that order; junction bases with no gene match: 12. Germline assignment: CDR1 WNHNN and CDR2 SYGVQD (reference sequence). CDR3 in DNA: TGCGCCAGCAGTCCCACAAGTAGCGGGGGGGCCGTCAATGAGCAGTTCTTC. Its translation: CASSPTSSGGAVNEQFF.

This clonotype was seen a few times. This chain connects TRBV4-1 to TRBJ2-2, with 8 positions matching TRBD2. V dropped 4 bases and J dropped 5; count of bases not matched to a gene: 6. The CDR3 runs 15 residues. Germline CDR1 MGHRA, CDR2 YSYEKL. The CDR3 DNA follows: TGCGCCAGCAGCCCCATAGCGGGGAAGACCGGGGAGCTGTTTTTT. Its protein product is CASSPIAGKTGELFF.

This rearrangement joins TRBV6-1 to TRBJ1-1, with a weak D call TRBD1 (6 bases). The germline V gene encodes CDR1 MNHNS and CDR2 SASEGT. Trimming left V 2 bases short and J 3 bases short, with 13 bases between. This CDR3 is built from 15 residues. The CDR3 spells CASSEIEDSHTEAFF. The CDR3, as DNA: TGTGCCAGCAGTGAAATAGAGGACAGCCACACTGAAGCTTTCTTT.

The chain is built from TRBV11-3 and TRBJ2-1, with a weak D call TRBD1 (5 bases). V was clipped by 5 bases and J by 5 bases, with 13 bases between them. Germline V gene sequence: CDR1 SGHNT, CDR2 YENEEA. The CDR3 totals 14 residues. The CDR3, as DNA: TGTGCCAGCAGCCCCCGAGACAGCCACAATGAGCAGTTCTTC. It encodes CASSPRDSHNEQFF.

The table lists this clonotype with a count of one. The chain uses TRBV11-1 and TRBJ2-5; the D call may be TRBD1 or TRBD2 (6 bases each). CDR1 and CDR2 from the germline V gene are SGHAT and FQDESV (reference sequence). V was trimmed by 5 bases and J by 5 bases, leaving 15 bases between them. This CDR3 spans 14 amino acids. Here the CDR3 reads CASSRPGARETQYF. The CDR3 bases are TGTGCCAGCAGCCGTCCGGGGGCCCGGGAGACCCAGTACTTC.

This clonotype was seen only a few times. The chain is built from TRBV11-2 and TRBJ2-6; D call uncertain. Germline values: CDR1 SGHAT, CDR2 FQNNGV. The CDR3 consists of 14 residues. V was clipped by 2 bases and J by 3 bases, with 5 bases between them. CDR3 bases: TGTGCCAGCAGCTTAAGTCTTGGGGCCAACGTCCTGACTTTC. This gives the protein CASSLSLGANVLTF.

This clonotype appeared many times. J is TRBJ2-3 and V is TRBV7-6; 8 nucleotides match TRBD2. CDR3 size: 15 residues. Germline assignment: CDR1 SGHVS and CDR2 FNYEAQ. J gave up 4 bases and V 1 base, and 4 bases lay outside the gene matches. The CDR3 sequence is CASSLVAGTSDTQYF. The CDR3 DNA reads TGTGCCAGCAGCTTAGTAGCGGGGACCTCAGATACGCAGTATTTT. The variable domain in full, completed from reference TRBV7-6 and TRBJ2-3, reads GAGVSQSPRYKVTKRGQDVALRCDPISGHVSLYWYRQALGQGPEFLTYFNYEAQQDKSGLPNDRFSAERPEGSISTLTIQRTEQRDSAMYRCASSLVAGTSDTQYFGPGTRLTVL.

The chain combines TRBV27 with TRBJ2-7; TRBD1 is a possible D gene (7 bases). V shed 5 bases and J shed 7 bases, with 15 bases lying between them. The germline gives CDR1 MNHEY, CDR2 SMNVEV (reference sequence). This CDR3 has 13 residues. The CDR3 loop is CASSPLQGGEQYF. CDR3 DNA sequence: TGTGCCAGCAGTCCGCTTCAGGGGGGAGAGCAGTACTTC.